This T cell receptor beta chain was obtained from a study of prognosis after radiotherapy for stage I lung cancer. Findings of the study overall: Lower post-radiation Shannon entropy was seen in patients who went on to develop distant metastases. Following stereotactic body radiation therapy, unique TCR clone counts fell, with a median of around 10,000 versus 6,900. Any tumor specificity that the expanded TCR clones may have had was not determined.

Germline-derived CDR1 and CDR2 are SEHNR and FQNEAQ (reference sequence). V shed 5 bases and J 0 bases; nucleotides not matched to a gene: 7. The length of the CDR3 is 16 residues. Researchers used two-round multiplex PCR to amplify TCR beta CDR3 starting from genomic DNA. With primers specific to each TRBV and TRBJ gene, the first-round PCR was performed. The second round of PCR employed universal primers. TCRdb passed the multiplex PCR reads through MiXCR, listing each CDR3 protein once. Of tens of thousands of distinct CDR3 sequences listed, around a third are singletons. This clonotype was counted many times. Its antigen is not known.

This material consisted of PBMCs, taken before or after stereotactic body radiation therapy (not recorded which). The rearrangement uses TRBV7-9 and TRBJ1-3; TRBD1 aligns across 7 bases. This TCR was recovered from a donor over 45 with non-small cell lung cancer. CDR3 in DNA: TGTGCCAGCAGCCAAGACAGGGTCAGCTCTGGAAACACCATATATTTT. Translation gives CASSQDRVSSGNTIYF.